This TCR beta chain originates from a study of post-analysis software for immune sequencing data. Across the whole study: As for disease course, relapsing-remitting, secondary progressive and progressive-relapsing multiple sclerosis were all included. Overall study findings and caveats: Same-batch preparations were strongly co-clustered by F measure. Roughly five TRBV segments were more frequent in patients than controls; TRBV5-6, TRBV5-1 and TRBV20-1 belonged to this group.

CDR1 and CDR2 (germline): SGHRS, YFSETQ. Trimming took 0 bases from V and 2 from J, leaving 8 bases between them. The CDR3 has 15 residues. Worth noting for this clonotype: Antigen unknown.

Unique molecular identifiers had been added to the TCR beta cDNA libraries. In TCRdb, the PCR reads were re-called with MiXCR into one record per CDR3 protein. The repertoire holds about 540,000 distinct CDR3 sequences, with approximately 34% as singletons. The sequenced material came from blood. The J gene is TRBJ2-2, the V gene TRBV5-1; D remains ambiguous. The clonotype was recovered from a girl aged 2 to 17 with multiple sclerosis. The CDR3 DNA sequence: TGCGCCAGCAGCTTGGAGGGATTTAACACCGGGGAGCTGTTTTTT. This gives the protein CASSLEGFNTGELFF.